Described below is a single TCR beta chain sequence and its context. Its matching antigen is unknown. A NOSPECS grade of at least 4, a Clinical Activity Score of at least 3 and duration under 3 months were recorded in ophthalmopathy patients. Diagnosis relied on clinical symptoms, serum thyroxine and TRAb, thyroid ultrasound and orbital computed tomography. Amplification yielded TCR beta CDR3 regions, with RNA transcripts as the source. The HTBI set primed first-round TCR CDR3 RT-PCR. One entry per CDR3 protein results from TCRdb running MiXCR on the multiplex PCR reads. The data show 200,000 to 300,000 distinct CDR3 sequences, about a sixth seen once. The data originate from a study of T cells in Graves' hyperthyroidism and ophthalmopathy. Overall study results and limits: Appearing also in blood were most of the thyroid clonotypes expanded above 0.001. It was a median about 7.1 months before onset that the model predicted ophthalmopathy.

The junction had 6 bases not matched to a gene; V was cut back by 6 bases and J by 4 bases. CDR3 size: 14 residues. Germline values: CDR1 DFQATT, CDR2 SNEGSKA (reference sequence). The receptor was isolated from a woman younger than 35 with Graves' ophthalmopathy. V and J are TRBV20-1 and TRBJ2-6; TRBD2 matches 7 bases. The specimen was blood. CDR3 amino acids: CSAGGGTGANVLTF. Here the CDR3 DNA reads TGCAGTGCGGGGGGGGGGACCGGGGCCAACGTCCTGACTTTC.